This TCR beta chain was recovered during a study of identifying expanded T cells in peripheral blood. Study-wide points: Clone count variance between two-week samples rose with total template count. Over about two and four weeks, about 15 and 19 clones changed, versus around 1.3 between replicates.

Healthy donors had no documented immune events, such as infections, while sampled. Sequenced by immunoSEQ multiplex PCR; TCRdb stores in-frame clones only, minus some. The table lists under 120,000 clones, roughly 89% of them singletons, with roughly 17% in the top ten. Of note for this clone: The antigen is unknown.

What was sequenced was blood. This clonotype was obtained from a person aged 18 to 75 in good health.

CDR3: CASSLGDRGHEQYF. In nucleotides, the CDR3 is TGCGCCAGCAGCTTGGGGGACAGGGGCCACGAGCAGTACTTC. The chain recombines TRBV5-1 with TRBJ2-7, with TRBD1 matching over 10 bases. Germline CDR1 is SGHRS and CDR2 is YFSETQ. Trimming at V came to 0 bases and at J to 5 bases, leaving 2 bases not matched to a gene. This CDR3 spans 14 amino acids.